The 27 T cell receptor beta chains reported below all come from one sample, sequenced in a study of blood T cell repertoires in COVID-19. The table came from immunoSEQ multiplex PCR; TCRdb's copy has only in-frame clones and leaves some out. The table records about 250,000 clones, 80% to 90% of them present only once. The specimen was PBMCs or T cells enriched from blood (not recorded which). The receptors originated from a woman younger than 45 with acute COVID-19.

Turning to this clone: The sample contains more than one DNA sequence encoding this CDR3. The chain carries TRBV5-1 and TRBJ1-4, with 11 bases identical to TRBD1. The junction had 2 bases not matched to a gene; V was cut back by 2 bases and J by 5 bases. There are 15 residues in the CDR3. In germline, CDR1 is SGHRS, CDR2 YFSETQ. The CDR3 nucleotides are TGCGCCAGCAGCTTAGGGACAGGGGGGAATGAAAAACTGTTTTTT. This codes for CASSLGTGGNEKLFF.

The chain combines TRBV5-5 with TRBJ1-2; TRBD1 matches at 8 bases. The CDR3 is 13 residues long. Per germline, CDR1 SGHKS and CDR2 YYEKEE (reference sequence). The V gene end was trimmed by 1 base and the J gene end by 6 bases; junction bases not matched to a gene: 2. As DNA, the CDR3 is TGTGCCAGCAGCTTGCCAGGGGGCAATGGCTACACCTTC. This codes for CASSLPGGNGYTF.

The CDR3 nucleotides are TGTGCCAGCTCACCAAGGGGTGAAGTTCGGGGGTGGGCTTTCTTT. Translated: CASSPRGEVRGWAFF. The chain has TRBV18 and TRBJ1-1, with D perhaps matching TRBD1 (5 bases). Germline lookup yields CDR1 KGHSH and CDR2 LQKENI. The V end was cut by 2 bases, the J end by 11 bases, with 21 bases between. This CDR3 is built from 15 residues.

The rearrangement joins TRBV5-4 to TRBJ2-7, with 10 bases identical to TRBD1. The CDR3 loop spans 14 amino acids. Trimming took 4 bases from V and 3 from J; bases not matched to a gene: 4. Germline CDR1 is SGHNT and CDR2 is YYREEE (reference sequence). CDR3 sequence: CASSMTGGVYEQYF. DNA of the CDR3: TGTGCCAGCAGCATGACAGGGGGCGTCTACGAGCAGTACTTC.

V usage is TRBV27 and J usage is TRBJ1-6; 8 bases map to TRBD1. After removal of 5 bases from V and 7 bases from J, the junction contained 7 bases not matched to a gene. From germline, CDR1 is MNHEY and CDR2 SMNVEV (reference sequence). The CDR3 runs to 15 residues. The CDR3 nucleotides are TGTGCCAGCAGTCCAGGGGGCGGGCCAAATTCACCCCTCCACTTT. Amino acids: CASSPGGGPNSPLHF.

In nucleotides, the CDR3 is TGTGCCAGCAGTTCCCGGGACAGGGATCGGGGTGAAAAACTGTTTTTT. This encodes CASSSRDRDRGEKLFF. This chain links TRBV27 with TRBJ1-4; 9 positions agree with TRBD1. Germline values: CDR1 MNHEY, CDR2 SMNVEV (reference sequence). The CDR3 extends over 16 amino acids. The ends lost 4 bases at V and 7 bases at J; junction bases unmatched: 10.

The chain carries TRBV5-1 and TRBJ1-3; D call uncertain. Per germline, CDR1 SGHRS and CDR2 YFSETQ. The CDR3 is 15 residues long. Trimming took off 0 bases at V and 1 base at J, with 8 bases between the two ends. Here the CDR3 reads CASSLAGVSGNTIYF. CDR3 DNA sequence: TGCGCCAGCAGCTTGGCCGGGGTTTCTGGAAACACCATATATTTT.

This CDR3 reads CSVVVQGAGNQPQHF. The CDR3 bases are TGCAGCGTTGTGGTACAGGGGGCAGGCAATCAGCCCCAGCATTTT. J is TRBJ1-5 and V is TRBV29-1; TRBD1 aligns across 9 bases. CDR3 size: 15 residues. Looked up from germline, CDR1 is SQVTM and CDR2 is ANQGSEA. J was trimmed by 2 bases and V by 4 bases; bases with no gene match: 6.

The V and J genes are TRBV30 and TRBJ1-6; D remains ambiguous. The CDR3 is 13 residues long. Deletions cut 0 bases from V and 10 bases from J, with 10 bases between. Germline V gene sequence: CDR1 GTSNPN, CDR2 SVGIG (reference sequence). CDR3 sequence (DNA): TGTGCCTGGAGTGTACGGGAGAAATCACCCCTCCACTTT. Translated, it gives CAWSVREKSPLHF.

The chain couples TRBV5-1 to TRBJ2-7; possibly TRBD1 for D (6 bases). The CDR3 is made up of 17 amino acids. V was shortened by 5 bases and J by 3 bases, with 24 bases between the two germline ends. Germline V lookup: CDR1 SGHRS, CDR2 YFSETQ. CDR3 DNA sequence: TGCGCCAGCAGTAATGCCGTTTACAGGGATAATGACTACGAGCAGTACTTC. Translated, it gives CASSNAVYRDNDYEQYF.

This chain connects TRBV3-1 (or the pseudogene TRBV3-2) to TRBJ2-7; tentatively, D is TRBD2 (5 bases). V was trimmed by 0 bases and J by 7 bases, leaving 10 bases between them. CDR1 is LGHDT and CDR2 is YNNKEL in the germline V gene (reference sequence). The CDR3 runs 13 residues. The CDR3 DNA follows: TGTGCCAGCAGCCAAGACAGATCGGGGGAGCAGTACTTC. Residues: CASSQDRSGEQYF.

The chain employs TRBV10-1 and TRBJ1-1; 7 bases match TRBD1. V was clipped by 7 bases and J by 0 bases; unmatched bases: 8. The CDR3 length is 15 residues. Germline V gene lookup returns CDR1 WNHNN and CDR2 SYGVQD (reference sequence). In nucleotides, the CDR3 is TGCGCCAGCATAACAACGACAGGGCTGAACACTGAAGCTTTCTTT. It is translated as CASITTTGLNTEAFF.

J is TRBJ1-1 and V is TRBV25-1; a weak D match, TRBD1 (5 bases). The CDR3 spans 14 residues. V lost 5 bases and J lost 1, with 11 bases in between. Germline assignment: CDR1 MGHDK and CDR2 SYGVNS. The chain's CDR3 is CASSPGEKNTEAFF. For the CDR3, the DNA is TGTGCCAGCAGTCCGGGGGAGAAGAACACTGAAGCTTTCTTT.

The genes are TRBV6-5 and TRBJ1-4, with 8 positions matching TRBD1. This CDR3 comprises 16 residues. The germline gives CDR1 MNHEY, CDR2 SVGAGI. The V segment lost 4 bases and the J segment 0 bases; nucleotides outside the gene matches: 4. This chain's CDR3 is CASSWIQGATNEKLFF. The CDR3 bases are TGTGCCAGCAGTTGGATACAGGGGGCAACTAATGAAAAACTGTTTTTT.

The chain is built from TRBV11-2 and TRBJ2-2, with 7 nucleotides matching TRBD2. CDR1 is SGHAT and CDR2 is FQNNGV in the germline V gene. This CDR3 has 14 amino acids. V was pared by 5 bases and J by 6 bases, with 6 bases of the junction left unmatched. CDR3: CASSNQLAPGELFF. In DNA form, the CDR3 reads TGTGCCAGCAGCAATCAACTAGCGCCCGGGGAGCTGTTTTTT.

The chain recombines TRBV5-4 with TRBJ1-2; 11 nucleotides align to TRBD1. Germline CDR1 SGHNT, CDR2 YYREEE (reference sequence). The V and J ends lost 4 bases and 2 bases, in that order; junction bases with no gene match: 1. The CDR3 spans 14 residues. As DNA, the CDR3 is TGTGCCAGCAGCGGGGACAGGGGGAACTATGGCTACACCTTC. Amino acids: CASSGDRGNYGYTF.

This clone has a single count. CDR3 sequence: CATSRDRGGGETQYF. The DNA for the CDR3 is TGTGCCACCAGCAGAGATAGGGGGGGAGGCGAGACCCAGTACTTC. The chain is built from TRBV15 and TRBJ2-5; D is perhaps TRBD2 (7 bases). CDR1 is LNHNV, CDR2 YYDKDF, per germline (reference sequence). The CDR3 is 15 amino acids. Trimming left V 0 bases short and J 5 bases short, with 13 bases between.

The chain has TRBV6-2 or TRBV6-3 and TRBJ2-2, with 9 bases identical to TRBD2. The CDR3 runs 15 residues. Losses at the gene ends were 5 bases for V and 3 bases for J; bases not matched to a gene: 4. The germline gives CDR1 MNHEY, CDR2 SVGEGT. CDR3 DNA: TGTGCCAGCAGTGTAGCGGGGGCCGACACCGGGGAGCTGTTTTTT. Residues: CASSVAGADTGELFF.

This clone was picked up a small number of times. This same CDR3 is encoded by further DNA sequences in the sample. The genes are TRBV30 and TRBJ2-2; 9 bases map to TRBD1. CDR3 length: 14 residues. Germline V lookup: CDR1 GTSNPN, CDR2 SVGIG (reference sequence). The trim removed 3 bases at V and 5 bases at J, leaving 4 bases unmatched. CDR3 DNA: TGTGCCTGGAGAGTGGGACAGGGTACCGGGGAGCTGTTTTTT. It encodes CAWRVGQGTGELFF.

The rearrangement joins TRBV28 to TRBJ1-2, with TRBD1 as a possible D gene (6 bases). Germline V gene sequence: CDR1 MDHEN, CDR2 SYDVKM. With 6 bases removed from V and 2 bases from J, the gap between germline ends came to 16 bases. The CDR3 is 15 amino acids. CDR3 DNA: TGTGCCAGCAGCACCCTGGGGGGGGCGAACTATGGCTACACCTTC. This encodes CASSTLGGANYGYTF.

This chain connects TRBV19 to TRBJ2-2; D perhaps matches TRBD1 (5 bases). CDR3 length: 16 amino acids. CDR1 and CDR2 from the germline V gene are LNHDA and SQIVND (reference sequence). V lost 5 bases, J lost 4 bases, and 17 bases lay in between. The CDR3 DNA sequence: TGTGCCAGTAGTTCCCTCCCCGACAGTTCCACCGGGGAGCTGTTTTTT. The encoded protein is CASSSLPDSSTGELFF.

V gene TRBV4-1 combines with J gene TRBJ2-1, with TRBD1 as a possible D gene (6 bases). The germline CDR1 and CDR2 sequences are MGHRA and YSYEKL. V shed 4 bases and J shed 9 bases, with 7 bases lying between them. The CDR3 covers 11 residues. The CDR3 sequence is CASSPGVEQFF. The CDR3 DNA follows: TGCGCCAGCAGCCCAGGGGTTGAGCAGTTCTTC.

The gene calls are TRBV5-1 and TRBJ2-7, with 9 bases aligning to TRBD1. V lost 4 bases, J lost 3 bases, and 8 bases stayed unmatched. Germline V gene sequence: CDR1 SGHRS, CDR2 YFSETQ. This CDR3 region has 15 residues. CDR3 residues: CASSATGTGIYEQYF. The CDR3 nucleotides read TGCGCCAGCAGCGCGACCGGGACAGGGATCTACGAGCAGTACTTC. Filled out from reference TRBV5-1 and TRBJ2-7, the complete variable domain reads KAGVTQTPRYLIKTRGQQVTLSCSPISGHRSVSWYQQTPGQGLQFLFEYFSETQRNKGNFPGRFSGRQFSNSRSEMNVSTLELGDSALYLCASSATGTGIYEQYFGPGTRLTVT.

This clone was seen once. The V and J genes are TRBV4-1 and TRBJ2-7; a possible D gene is TRBD2 (5 bases). The germline V gene encodes CDR1 MGHRA and CDR2 YSYEKL. Trimming removed 4 bases from V and 3 bases from J, with 13 bases in between. The CDR3 totals 14 residues. The CDR3 reads CASSPREGYYEQYF. The DNA of the CDR3 is TGCGCCAGCAGCCCCCGGGAAGGATACTACGAGCAGTACTTC.

The CDR3 here is CASSETQGGTEAFF. The DNA of the CDR3 is TGCGCCAGCAGTGAGACACAGGGGGGCACTGAAGCTTTCTTT. The chain carries TRBV10-1 and TRBJ1-1, with 8 positions matching TRBD1. V lost 2 bases to trimming and J lost 4 bases; unmatched junction nucleotides: 3. Per germline, CDR1 WNHNN and CDR2 SYGVQD (reference sequence). The CDR3 spans 14 residues.

The CDR3 region is CASSFSGPLHF. CDR3 nucleotide sequence: TGTGCCAGCAGTTTTTCGGGACCCCTCCACTTT. This chain links TRBV12-3 or TRBV12-4 with TRBJ1-6; D unresolved. The CDR3 has 11 amino acids. The ends were cut back, 3 bases at V and 12 bases at J, with 6 bases in the middle.

This chain uses TRBV24-1 with TRBJ2-1; no firm D call. Germline values: CDR1 KGHDR, CDR2 SFDVKD. V shed 3 bases and J shed 7 bases, with 9 bases lying between them. The CDR3 runs 13 residues. In DNA form, the CDR3 reads TGTGCCACCAGTGATCAGTACATAAATGAGCAGTTCTTC. Translating gives CATSDQYINEQFF.